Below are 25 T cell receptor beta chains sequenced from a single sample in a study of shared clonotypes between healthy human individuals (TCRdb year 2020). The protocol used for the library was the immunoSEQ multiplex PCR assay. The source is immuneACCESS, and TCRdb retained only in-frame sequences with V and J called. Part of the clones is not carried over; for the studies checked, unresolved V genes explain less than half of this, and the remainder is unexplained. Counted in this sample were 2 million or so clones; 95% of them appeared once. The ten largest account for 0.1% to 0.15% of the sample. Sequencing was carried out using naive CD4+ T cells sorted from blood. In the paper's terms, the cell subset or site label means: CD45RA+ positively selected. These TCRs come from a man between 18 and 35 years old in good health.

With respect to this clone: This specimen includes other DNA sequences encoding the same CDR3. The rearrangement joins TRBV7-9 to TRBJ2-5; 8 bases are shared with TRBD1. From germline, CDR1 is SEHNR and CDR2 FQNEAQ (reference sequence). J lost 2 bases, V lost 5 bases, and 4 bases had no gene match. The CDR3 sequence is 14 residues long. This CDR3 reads CASSRGQGQETQYF. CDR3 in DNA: TGTGCCAGCAGCCGAGGACAGGGACAAGAGACCCAGTACTTC.

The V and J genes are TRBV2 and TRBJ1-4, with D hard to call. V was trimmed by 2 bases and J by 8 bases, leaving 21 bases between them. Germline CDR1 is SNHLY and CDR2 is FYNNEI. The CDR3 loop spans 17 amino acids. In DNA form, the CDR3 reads TGTGCCAGCAGTGAATACTCGGTCACGGGTGCCCCAGAAAAACTGTTTTTT. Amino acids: CASSEYSVTGAPEKLFF.

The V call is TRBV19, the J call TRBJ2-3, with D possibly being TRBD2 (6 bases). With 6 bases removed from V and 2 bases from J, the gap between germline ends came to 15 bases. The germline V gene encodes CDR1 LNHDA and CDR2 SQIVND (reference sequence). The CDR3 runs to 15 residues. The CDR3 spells CASSGASAYTDTQYF. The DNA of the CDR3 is TGTGCCAGTAGCGGGGCTAGCGCCTACACAGATACGCAGTATTTT.

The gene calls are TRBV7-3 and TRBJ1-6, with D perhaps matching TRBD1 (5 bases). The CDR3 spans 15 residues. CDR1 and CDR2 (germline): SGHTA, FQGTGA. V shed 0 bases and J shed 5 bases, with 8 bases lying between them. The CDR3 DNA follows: TGTGCCAGCAGCTTAACCGGACAAGATAATTCACCCCTCCACTTT. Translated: CASSLTGQDNSPLHF.

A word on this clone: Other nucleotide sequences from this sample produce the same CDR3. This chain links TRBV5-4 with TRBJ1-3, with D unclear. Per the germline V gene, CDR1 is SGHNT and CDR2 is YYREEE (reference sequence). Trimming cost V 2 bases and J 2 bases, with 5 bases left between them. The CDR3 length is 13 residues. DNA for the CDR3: TGTGCCAGCAGCTTCAGGACTGGAAACACCATATATTTT. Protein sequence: CASSFRTGNTIYF.

In DNA form, the CDR3 reads TGTGCCAGAATTTTAATGGCAGGGCCCAACACTGAAGCTTTCTTT. This encodes CARILMAGPNTEAFF. This chain links TRBV5-3 with TRBJ1-1; tentative D call: TRBD1 (5 bases). TRBV5-3 is designated an ORF whose function remains uncertain. This CDR3 is 15 amino acids long. With 6 bases removed from V and 2 bases from J, the gap between germline ends came to 17 bases.

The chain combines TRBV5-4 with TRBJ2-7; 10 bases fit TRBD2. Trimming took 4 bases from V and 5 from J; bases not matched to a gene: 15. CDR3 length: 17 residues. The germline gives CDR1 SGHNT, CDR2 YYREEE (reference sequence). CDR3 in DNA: TGTGCCAGCAGCCCCGGGACTAGCGTCCCGGAAGCGCACGAGCAGTACTTC. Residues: CASSPGTSVPEAHEQYF.

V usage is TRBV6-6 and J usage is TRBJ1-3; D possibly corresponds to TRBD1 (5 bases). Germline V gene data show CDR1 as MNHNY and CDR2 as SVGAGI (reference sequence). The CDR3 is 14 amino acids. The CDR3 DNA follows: TGTGCGTGCGACGACAGCCGAGCTGGAAACACCATATATTTT. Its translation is CACDDSRAGNTIYF.

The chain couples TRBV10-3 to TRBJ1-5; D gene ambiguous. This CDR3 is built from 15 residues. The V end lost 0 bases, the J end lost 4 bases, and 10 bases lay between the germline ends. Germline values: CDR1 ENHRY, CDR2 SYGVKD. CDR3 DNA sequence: TGTGCCATCAGTGAGTCGGGTTTAGGGAATCAGCCCCAGCATTTT. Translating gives CAISESGLGNQPQHF.

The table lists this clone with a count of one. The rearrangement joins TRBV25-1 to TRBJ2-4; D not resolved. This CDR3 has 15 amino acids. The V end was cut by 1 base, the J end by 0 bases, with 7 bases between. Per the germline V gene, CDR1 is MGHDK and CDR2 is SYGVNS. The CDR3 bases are TGTGCCAGCAGTGAATTGACGGGAGCCAAAAACATTCAGTACTTC. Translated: CASSELTGAKNIQYF.

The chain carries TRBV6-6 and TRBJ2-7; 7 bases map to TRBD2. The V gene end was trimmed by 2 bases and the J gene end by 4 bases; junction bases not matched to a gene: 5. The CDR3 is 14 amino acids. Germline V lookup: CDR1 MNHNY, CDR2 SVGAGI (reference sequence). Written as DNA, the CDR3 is TGTGCCAGCAGTTACAGGCTAGCGGTGTACGAGCAGTACTTC. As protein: CASSYRLAVYEQYF.

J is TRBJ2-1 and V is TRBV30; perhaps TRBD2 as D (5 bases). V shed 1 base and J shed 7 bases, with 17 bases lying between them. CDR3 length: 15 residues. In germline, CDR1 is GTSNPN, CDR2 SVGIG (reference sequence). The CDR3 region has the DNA TGTGCCTGGAGTGGAAGAACTAGAGAAGGGAATGAGCAGTTCTTC. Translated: CAWSGRTREGNEQFF.

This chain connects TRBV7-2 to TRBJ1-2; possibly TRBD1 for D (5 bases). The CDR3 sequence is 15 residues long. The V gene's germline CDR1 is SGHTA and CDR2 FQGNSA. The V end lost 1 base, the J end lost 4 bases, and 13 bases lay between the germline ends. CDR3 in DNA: TGTGCCAGCAGCTTAGAAGACAGACGTCCCTATGGCTACACCTTC. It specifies CASSLEDRRPYGYTF.

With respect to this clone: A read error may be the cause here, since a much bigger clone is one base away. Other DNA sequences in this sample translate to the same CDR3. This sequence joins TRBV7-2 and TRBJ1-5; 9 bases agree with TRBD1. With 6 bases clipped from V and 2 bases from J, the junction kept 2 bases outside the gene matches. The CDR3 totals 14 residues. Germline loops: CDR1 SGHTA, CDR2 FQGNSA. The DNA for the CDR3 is TGTGCCAGCAGTCGGACAGGGGGCAATCAGCCCCAGCATTTT. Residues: CASSRTGGNQPQHF.

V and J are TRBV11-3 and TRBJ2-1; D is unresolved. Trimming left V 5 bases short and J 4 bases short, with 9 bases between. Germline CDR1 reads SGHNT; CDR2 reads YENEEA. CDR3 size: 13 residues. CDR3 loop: CASSGSAYNEQFF. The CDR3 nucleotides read TGTGCCAGCAGCGGTTCAGCATACAATGAGCAGTTCTTC.

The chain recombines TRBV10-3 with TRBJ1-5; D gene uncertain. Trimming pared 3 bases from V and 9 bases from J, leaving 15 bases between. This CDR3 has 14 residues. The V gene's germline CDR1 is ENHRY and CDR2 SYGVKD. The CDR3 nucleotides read TGTGCCATCAGTGATAAGTGGCAGGTTGGGCCCCAGCATTTT. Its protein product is CAISDKWQVGPQHF.

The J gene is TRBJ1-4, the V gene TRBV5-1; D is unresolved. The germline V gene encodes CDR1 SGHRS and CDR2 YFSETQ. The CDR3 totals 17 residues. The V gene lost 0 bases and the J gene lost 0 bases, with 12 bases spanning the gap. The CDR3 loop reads CASSLGPFTTTNEKLFF. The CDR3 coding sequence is TGCGCCAGCAGCTTGGGTCCTTTCACCACAACTAATGAAAAACTGTTTTTT.

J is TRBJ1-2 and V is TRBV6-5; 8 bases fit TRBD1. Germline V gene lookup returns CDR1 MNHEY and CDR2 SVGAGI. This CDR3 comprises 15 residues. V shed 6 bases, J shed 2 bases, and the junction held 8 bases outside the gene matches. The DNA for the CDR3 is TGTGCCAGCAGGTCGGCCGGGACAGGAAACTATGGCTACACCTTC. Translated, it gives CASRSAGTGNYGYTF.

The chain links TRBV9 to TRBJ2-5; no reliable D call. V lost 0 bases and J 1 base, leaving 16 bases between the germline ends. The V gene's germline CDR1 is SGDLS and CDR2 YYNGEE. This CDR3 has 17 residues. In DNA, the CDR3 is TGTGCCAGCAGCGTAGGCCGAAGGAGTCTGGTCCAAGAGACCCAGTACTTC. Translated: CASSVGRRSLVQETQYF.

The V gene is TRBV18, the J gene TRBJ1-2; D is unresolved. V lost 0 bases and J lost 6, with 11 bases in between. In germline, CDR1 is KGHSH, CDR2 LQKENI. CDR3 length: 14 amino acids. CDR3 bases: TGTGCCAGCTCACCACCGACGAGGGCAGATGGCTACACCTTC. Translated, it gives CASSPPTRADGYTF.

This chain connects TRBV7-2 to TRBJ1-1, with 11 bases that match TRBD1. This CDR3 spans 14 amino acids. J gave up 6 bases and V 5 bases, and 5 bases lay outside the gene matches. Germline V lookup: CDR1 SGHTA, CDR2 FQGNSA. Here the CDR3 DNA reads TGTGCCAGCAGCGCGGGACAGGGGGAGGCTGAAGCTTTCTTT. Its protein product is CASSAGQGEAEAFF.

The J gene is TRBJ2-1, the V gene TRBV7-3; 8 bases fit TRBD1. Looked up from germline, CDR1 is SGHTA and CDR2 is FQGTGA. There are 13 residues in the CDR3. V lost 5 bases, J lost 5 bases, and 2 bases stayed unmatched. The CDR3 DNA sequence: TGTGCCAGCAGCCGACAGGGGAACAATGAGCAGTTCTTC. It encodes CASSRQGNNEQFF.

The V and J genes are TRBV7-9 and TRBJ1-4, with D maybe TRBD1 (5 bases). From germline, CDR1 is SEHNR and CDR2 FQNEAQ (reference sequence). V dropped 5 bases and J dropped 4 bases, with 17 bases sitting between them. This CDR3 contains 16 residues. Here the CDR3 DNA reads TGTGCCAGCAGCCCAGGGTCCTACAGATATAATGAAAAACTGTTTTTT. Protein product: CASSPGSYRYNEKLFF.

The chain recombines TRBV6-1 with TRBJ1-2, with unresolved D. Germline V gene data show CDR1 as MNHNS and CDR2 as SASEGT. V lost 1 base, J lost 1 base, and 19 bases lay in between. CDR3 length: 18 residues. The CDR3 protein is CASSEVFGRKSDNYGYTF. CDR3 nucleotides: TGTGCCAGCAGTGAAGTTTTTGGCAGAAAAAGCGATAACTATGGCTACACCTTC.

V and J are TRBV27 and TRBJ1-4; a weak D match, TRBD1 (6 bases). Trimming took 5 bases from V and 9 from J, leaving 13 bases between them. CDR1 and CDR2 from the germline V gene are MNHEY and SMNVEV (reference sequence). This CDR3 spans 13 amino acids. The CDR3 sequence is CASSTGFLQKLFF. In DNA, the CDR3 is TGTGCCAGCAGTACAGGGTTTCTCCAAAAACTGTTTTTT.